What follows are 25 T cell receptor beta chains derived from one specimen sequenced in a study of blood T cell repertoires in COVID-19 (dated by TCRdb to the early 2020s). Library method: the immunoSEQ multiplex PCR assay. The table was pulled from immuneACCESS by TCRdb, which kept in-frame rearrangements only. Such tables lose some clones; where checked, under half of the loss comes from unresolved V genes, and the rest has no known cause. Recorded for this sample are 270,000 or so clones; roughly 85% of them occurred a single time. 8% to 10% of the sample lies in the top ten. What was sequenced was peripheral blood. The receptors here all came from a woman between 45 and 60 years old who had recovered from COVID-19.

The CDR3 region is CASSESSGSGRAGELFF. CDR3 bases: TGTGCCAGCAGTGAATCGAGCGGGAGCGGGAGGGCCGGGGAGCTGTTTTTT. The V call is TRBV27, the J call TRBJ2-2; TRBD2 matches at 10 bases. The germline V gene has CDR1 MNHEY and CDR2 SMNVEV (reference sequence). The CDR3 is 17 amino acids. The junction had 12 bases not matched to a gene; V was cut back by 5 bases and J by 6 bases.

The chain joins TRBV28 to TRBJ1-1, with D unresolved. Germline CDR1 is MDHEN and CDR2 is SYDVKM. V dropped 6 bases and J dropped 1 base, with 18 bases sitting between them. The CDR3 has 16 residues. CDR3 sequence: CASSPAGSIANTEAFF. For the CDR3, the DNA is TGTGCCAGCAGCCCGGCCGGGTCGATTGCGAACACTGAAGCTTTCTTT.

V and J are TRBV4-3 and TRBJ1-4; D remains unclear. V was trimmed by 0 bases and J by 8 bases, leaving 10 bases between them. Germline-derived CDR1 and CDR2 are LGHNA and YSLEER. The CDR3 is 14 residues long. The DNA for the CDR3 is TGCGCCAGCAGCCAAGATCCGAGTAGCGAAAAACTGTTTTTT. Translation: CASSQDPSSEKLFF.

The chain employs TRBV7-2 and TRBJ1-3; D is uncertain. There are 14 residues in the CDR3. From germline, CDR1 is SGHTA and CDR2 FQGNSA. V was shortened by 5 bases and J by 0 bases, with 8 bases between the two germline ends. The CDR3 spells CASSPISSGNTIYF. CDR3 coding DNA: TGTGCCAGCAGCCCTATTTCCTCTGGAAACACCATATATTTT.

V gene TRBV7-9 combines with J gene TRBJ1-2; 8 bases agree with TRBD1. From germline, CDR1 is SEHNR and CDR2 FQNEAQ (reference sequence). There are 15 residues in the CDR3. J was trimmed by 0 bases and V by 6 bases; bases with no gene match: 6. The CDR3 DNA reads as TGTGCCAGCAGTACAACAGGGGGAACTAACTATGGCTACACCTTC. Translating it yields CASSTTGGTNYGYTF.

This clone was seen just once. The V and J genes are TRBV30 and TRBJ1-5; 7 bases match TRBD1. V was clipped by 0 bases and J by 4 bases; unmatched bases: 6. The CDR3 extends over 15 amino acids. Germline-derived CDR1 and CDR2 are GTSNPN and SVGIG (reference sequence). The CDR3 coding sequence is TGTGCCTGGAGTGTACCCGGACAGGTGAATCAGCCCCAGCATTTT. Amino acids: CAWSVPGQVNQPQHF.

The V gene is TRBV5-1, the J gene TRBJ2-3, with 10 bases matching TRBD2. Germline lookup yields CDR1 SGHRS and CDR2 YFSETQ. The ends lost 9 bases at V and 6 bases at J; junction bases unmatched: 10. CDR3 length: 14 amino acids. The CDR3 sequence: CATSASGSSDTQYF. The DNA of the CDR3 is TGCGCCACCTCGGCTAGCGGGAGTTCTGATACGCAGTATTTT.

V gene TRBV4-3 combines with J gene TRBJ1-2, with 7 nucleotides matching TRBD1. J lost 5 bases, V lost 0 bases, and 9 bases had no gene match. Germline-derived CDR1 and CDR2 are LGHNA and YSLEER. The CDR3 contains 16 residues. CDR3: CASSQEVEGAGYGYTF. DNA of the CDR3: TGCGCCAGCAGCCAAGAAGTAGAGGGGGCAGGGTATGGCTACACCTTC.

This sequence joins TRBV29-1 and TRBJ1-5, with D perhaps TRBD1 (6 bases). The CDR3 loop spans 14 amino acids. V lost 4 bases, J lost 1 base, and 11 bases lay in between. The germline V gene encodes CDR1 SQVTM and CDR2 ANQGSEA. The CDR3 loop is CSVADGTSNQPQHF. For the CDR3, the DNA is TGCAGCGTTGCGGACGGGACAAGCAATCAGCCCCAGCATTTT.

This clone was counted between two and nine times. J is TRBJ2-1 and V is TRBV6-4; 7 nucleotides line up with TRBD2. Losses at the gene ends were 6 bases for V and 3 bases for J; bases not matched to a gene: 8. Germline assignment: CDR1 MRHNA and CDR2 SNTAGT. There are 15 residues in the CDR3. The CDR3 protein is CASSRTSGGYNEQFF. The CDR3 coding sequence is TGTGCCAGCAGCAGGACTAGTGGGGGCTACAATGAGCAGTTCTTC.

The rearrangement links TRBV2 to TRBJ2-1, with 10 nucleotides matching TRBD2. The CDR3 contains 14 residues. V gave up 6 bases and J gave up 8 bases; unmatched junction bases: 7. Germline CDR1 reads SNHLY; CDR2 reads FYNNEI. The CDR3 DNA reads as TGTGCCAGCAGGCTAGCGGGAGTAATCTATGAGCAGTTCTTC. The encoded protein is CASRLAGVIYEQFF.

This chain links TRBV28 with TRBJ1-2, with a weak D call TRBD1 (6 bases). Germline loops: CDR1 MDHEN, CDR2 SYDVKM. V lost 5 bases to trimming and J lost 2 bases, with 21 bases between them. The CDR3 length is 17 residues. CDR3 amino acids: CASSPPGHLSINYGYTF. The CDR3, as DNA: TGTGCCAGCAGTCCACCGGGACATCTTTCGATCAACTATGGCTACACCTTC.

The chain joins TRBV5-1 to TRBJ2-2, with 7 bases identical to TRBD2. The CDR3 extends over 15 amino acids. Germline loops: CDR1 SGHRS, CDR2 YFSETQ. V shed 4 bases and J 5 bases; nucleotides not matched to a gene: 8. The CDR3 DNA sequence: TGCGCCAGCAGCCCCGGCGGGAGAGGAACCGGGGAGCTGTTTTTT. It specifies CASSPGGRGTGELFF.

The chain has TRBV6-5 and TRBJ1-5; perhaps TRBD1 as D (6 bases). The CDR3 has 15 residues. Trimming took 6 bases from V and 4 from J, leaving 16 bases between them. Germline lookup yields CDR1 MNHEY and CDR2 SVGAGI. CDR3 nucleotide sequence: TGTGCCAGCAGGAGGGACATCGAAGGGAATCAGCCCCAGCATTTT. Residues: CASRRDIEGNQPQHF.

This clone was seen a handful of times. The chain carries TRBV28 and TRBJ1-5; 7 positions match TRBD1. The junction had 9 bases not matched to a gene; V was cut back by 6 bases and J by 4 bases. Germline V gene data show CDR1 as MDHEN and CDR2 as SYDVKM. This CDR3 has 15 amino acids. The CDR3 nucleotides are TGTGCCAGCAGCACAGGGGCGGGTGGGAATCAGCCCCAGCATTTT. Translating gives CASSTGAGGNQPQHF.

The V gene is TRBV3-1 (or the pseudogene TRBV3-2), the J gene TRBJ2-1; 11 nucleotides agree with TRBD2. The CDR3 loop spans 16 amino acids. The trim removed 4 bases at V and 6 bases at J, leaving 8 bases unmatched. CDR1 LGHDT and CDR2 YNNKEL come from the germline V gene (reference sequence). The CDR3 DNA reads TGTGCCAGCAGCCCTATAGCGGGGGGGCCCCGCAATGAGCAGTTCTTC. Translated: CASSPIAGGPRNEQFF.

This rearrangement joins TRBV5-4 to TRBJ1-1; D call uncertain. V lost 5 bases and J 5 bases, leaving 13 bases between the germline ends. There are 13 residues in the CDR3. In germline, CDR1 is SGHNT, CDR2 YYREEE (reference sequence). CDR3 residues: CASSFETGTEAFF. The CDR3 DNA reads TGTGCCAGCAGTTTCGAGACGGGGACTGAAGCTTTCTTT.

V and J are TRBV11-2 and TRBJ2-3; maybe TRBD1 (6 bases). Germline CDR1 SGHAT, CDR2 FQNNGV. The V end lost 1 base, the J end lost 7 bases, and 6 bases lay between the germline ends. CDR3 length equals 12 residues. CDR3 bases: TGTGCCAGCAGCTTAGGGGACAATACGCAGTATTTT. It specifies CASSLGDNTQYF.

The V gene is TRBV29-1, the J gene TRBJ2-7; a weak D match, TRBD1 (5 bases). Germline CDR1 and CDR2: SQVTM and ANQGSEA. The CDR3 consists of 13 residues. The V gene lost 8 bases and the J gene lost 3 bases, with 17 bases spanning the gap. The CDR3 DNA reads TGCAGCCCCAAAGACGGACACGGCTACGAGCAGTACTTC. This translates into CSPKDGHGYEQYF.

The chain links TRBV6-1 to TRBJ1-2; 7 positions match TRBD1. V lost 3 bases and J lost 4; bases outside the gene matches: 8. The V gene's germline CDR1 is MNHNS and CDR2 SASEGT. The CDR3 totals 15 residues. This CDR3 is CASSDSPGQIYGYTF. The CDR3 DNA is TGTGCCAGCAGTGATTCCCCGGGACAGATCTATGGCTACACCTTC.

This chain links TRBV19 with TRBJ1-3; no definite D call. CDR3 length equals 16 residues. Trimming took off 7 bases at V and 0 bases at J, with 16 bases between the two ends. From germline, CDR1 is LNHDA and CDR2 SQIVND (reference sequence). The CDR3 DNA sequence: TGTGCCAGTACATTGGGCTATTCGAGCTCTGGAAACACCATATATTTT. Amino acid sequence: CASTLGYSSSGNTIYF.

V is TRBV7-2 and J is TRBJ2-3; 7 bases map to TRBD2. Germline CDR1 is SGHTA and CDR2 is FQGNSA. The ends lost 1 base at V and 9 bases at J; junction bases unmatched: 7. CDR3 length equals 14 residues. CDR3 bases: TGTGCCAGCAGCTTAGACAGCGGGGTGGGAACGCAGTATTTT. The encoded protein is CASSLDSGVGTQYF.

The sample holds a few counts of this clone. The chain links TRBV7-3 to TRBJ1-2; the match to TRBD1 covers 9 bases. The V gene's germline CDR1 is SGHTA and CDR2 FQGTGA. Trimming at V came to 5 bases and at J to 1 base, leaving 8 bases not matched to a gene. This CDR3 spans 16 amino acids. The CDR3 spells CASSLPDRGYNYGYTF. In DNA form, the CDR3 reads TGTGCCAGCAGCCTACCGGACAGGGGATATAACTATGGCTACACCTTC.

The V gene is TRBV16, the J gene TRBJ1-3; D remains unclear. In germline, CDR1 is KGHSY, CDR2 FQNENV. The CDR3 consists of 15 residues. Trimming left V 2 bases short and J 2 bases short, with 10 bases between. The CDR3 here is CASSQRRLTGNTIYF. The CDR3 coding sequence is TGTGCCAGCAGCCAACGGCGACTTACTGGAAACACCATATATTTT.

The chain joins TRBV9 to TRBJ2-2; the D is unclear. Deletions cut 4 bases from V and 6 bases from J, with 13 bases between. CDR3 length: 14 amino acids. From germline, CDR1 is SGDLS and CDR2 YYNGEE. The chain's CDR3 is CASSSRRGAGELFF. The CDR3, as DNA: TGTGCCAGCAGCTCCCGTCGAGGTGCCGGGGAGCTGTTTTTT.